The 12 T cell receptor beta chains listed next were all sequenced from one sample in a study of blood T cell repertoires in COVID-19. The assay was immunoSEQ multiplex PCR, and TCRdb's table has in-frame clones only and misses some. Among roughly 290,000 clones listed, about 89% were seen once. The specimen was PBMCs or T cells enriched from blood (not recorded which). These receptors all stem from a woman aged 40-49 years who had recovered from COVID-19.

The CDR3 region has the DNA TGTGCCAGCAGCCATCCGGGGGGAGTTGAGTACTTC. This codes for CASSHPGGVEYF. The chain uses TRBV7-2 and TRBJ2-5; TRBD2 matches 7 bases. V dropped 5 bases and J dropped 12; count of bases not matched to a gene: 9. Looked up from germline, CDR1 is SGHTA and CDR2 is FQGNSA. The CDR3 totals 12 residues. Together with reference TRBV7-2 and TRBJ2-5, the CDR3 gives the full variable domain: GAGVSQSPSNKVTEKGKDVELRCDPISGHTALYWYRQSLGQGLEFLIYFQGNSAPDKSGLPSDRFSAERTGGSVSTLTIQRTQQEDSAVYLCASSHPGGVEYFGPGTRLLVL.

The genes are TRBV21-1 and TRBJ1-1. TRBV21-1 is shown as a pseudogene. CDR3 length: 13 amino acids. The CDR3 reads CASSKRRGTEAFF. In nucleotides, the CDR3 is TGTGCCAGCAGCAAACGGCGGGGAACCGAAGCTTTCTTT.

The chain carries TRBV7-9 and TRBJ2-7, with 9 bases fitting TRBD1. J was trimmed by 2 bases and V by 4 bases; bases with no gene match: 9. This CDR3 contains 16 residues. CDR1 is SEHNR and CDR2 is FQNEAQ in the germline V gene (reference sequence). The CDR3 bases are TGTGCCAGCAGCTCGCTGCCGGGACAGGGCCCCTACGAGCAGTACTTC. Its translation is CASSSLPGQGPYEQYF.

The chain has TRBV9 and TRBJ1-2; 7 nucleotides match TRBD1. V was pared by 0 bases and J by 7 bases, with 3 bases of the junction left unmatched. CDR1 SGDLS and CDR2 YYNGEE come from the germline V gene. The CDR3 is 13 residues long. The CDR3 DNA is TGTGCCAGCAGCGTAGGGTACAGGGGTGGCTACACCTTC. As protein: CASSVGYRGGYTF.

J is TRBJ1-1 and V is TRBV18, with 7 bases matching TRBD1. The junction had 6 bases not matched to a gene; V was cut back by 4 bases and J by 1 base. CDR3 length: 15 amino acids. Germline V gives CDR1 KGHSH, CDR2 LQKENI. As DNA, the CDR3 is TGTGCCAGCTCACTAATCAGGGGGGAGAACACTGAAGCTTTCTTT. It specifies CASSLIRGENTEAFF. The full variable domain, its missing parts supplied by reference TRBV18 and TRBJ1-1, is NAGVMQNPRHLVRRRGQEARLRCSPMKGHSHVYWYRQLPEEGLKFMVYLQKENIIDESGMPKERFSAEFPKEGPSILRIQQVVRGDSAAYFCASSLIRGENTEAFFGQGTRLTVV.

The chain carries TRBV30 and TRBJ2-3; 11 nucleotides match TRBD2. The V gene's germline CDR1 is GTSNPN and CDR2 SVGIG (reference sequence). There are 14 residues in the CDR3. The junction had 6 bases not matched to a gene; V was cut back by 0 bases and J by 10 bases. The CDR3 loop reads CAWSVGLAGGPQYF. In DNA, the CDR3 is TGTGCCTGGAGTGTAGGGCTAGCGGGGGGCCCGCAGTATTTT.

This clone appeared a few times. The chain links TRBV3-1 (or the pseudogene TRBV3-2) to TRBJ1-6, with a tentative D call TRBD1 (5 bases). Germline V lookup: CDR1 LGHDT, CDR2 YNNKEL (reference sequence). This CDR3 spans 17 amino acids. Trimming removed 1 base from V and 5 bases from J, with 15 bases in between. The DNA of the CDR3 is TGTGCCAGCAGCCAAGGGGCAGGGTTACGTAATAATTCACCCCTCCACTTT. It specifies CASSQGAGLRNNSPLHF.

The V gene is TRBV6-1, the J gene TRBJ2-1; 8 bases match TRBD1. The V segment lost 2 bases and the J segment 7 bases; nucleotides outside the gene matches: 4. The CDR3 covers 14 residues. Looked up from germline, CDR1 is MNHNS and CDR2 is SASEGT. The CDR3 DNA reads TGTGCCAGCAGTGAAATGGACAGGGTAAATGAGCAGTTCTTC. Encoded protein: CASSEMDRVNEQFF.

This chain uses TRBV6-1 with TRBJ1-2; the D gene is possibly TRBD1 (5 bases). The germline V and J ends were trimmed by 3 bases and 4 bases, with 9 bases remaining between them. In germline, CDR1 is MNHNS, CDR2 SASEGT. The CDR3 runs 13 residues. Here the CDR3 reads CASSDQGSYGYTF. The CDR3 bases are TGTGCCAGCAGTGACCAGGGTAGCTATGGCTACACCTTC.

The chain carries TRBV29-1 and TRBJ1-1, with TRBD1 identical over 8 bases. Trimming at V came to 4 bases and at J to 6 bases, leaving 13 bases not matched to a gene. Germline values: CDR1 SQVTM, CDR2 ANQGSEA. This CDR3 region has 15 residues. CDR3 bases: TGCAGCGTTGCAGGGGGCTCAGAAAAAGGTCCTGAAGCTTTCTTT. Encoded protein: CSVAGGSEKGPEAFF.

The chain joins TRBV5-8 to TRBJ1-2; TRBD1 might be the D (6 bases). The CDR3 covers 14 residues. V was pared by 4 bases and J by 8 bases, with 18 bases between. The germline V gene has CDR1 SGHTS and CDR2 YDEGEE. CDR3 sequence (DNA): TGTGCCAGCAGCCAACAGGGAGGGCTGGACGGCTACACCTTC. It yields the protein CASSQQGGLDGYTF.

The chain combines TRBV10-3 with TRBJ1-2; 7 positions agree with TRBD1. Germline CDR1 ENHRY, CDR2 SYGVKD. Trimming removed 0 bases from V and 6 bases from J; junction bases left unmatched: 7. The CDR3 runs 15 residues. As DNA, the CDR3 is TGTGCCATCAGTGAGTCGACAGGGTGGGGAGATGGCTACACCTTC. Its protein product is CAISESTGWGDGYTF.